This T cell receptor beta chain was profiled in a study of spatial heterogeneity in lung cancer. Study at large: More than 9.5 raw reads, on average, carried each unique TCR and UMI combination.

Via MiXCR, TCRdb re-called the 5' RACE reads, giving one row per CDR3 protein. The data contain 2,500 to 3,500 distinct CDR3 sequences, approximately 17% of them singletons. Time point meaning: sample taken at primary tumor resection. The donor population consisted of over 55 patients with untreated, early-stage non-small cell lung cancer. Study findings and constraints: Expanded alpha and beta TCR counts within tumors tracked tumor mutation counts.

This clonotype is labeled medium-sized. What it binds is not known. The source material was lung tumor tissue, sampled at surgery. This TCR came from a male donor with early-stage non-small cell lung cancer.

Here the CDR3 reads CASSLWGQGDYGYTF. For the CDR3, the DNA is TGTGCCAGCAGTTTATGGGGACAGGGAGACTATGGCTACACCTTC. The chain employs TRBV28 and TRBJ1-2; 9 bases match TRBD1. The CDR3 consists of 15 residues. The V gene's germline CDR1 is MDHEN and CDR2 SYDVKM. V shed 0 bases and J 3 bases; nucleotides not matched to a gene: 2.